A selection of T cell receptor beta chains follows, all from one sample in a study of T cell responses to AZD1222 COVID-19 vaccine. Measured with immunoSEQ multiplex PCR; TCRdb has only the in-frame clones, and not every one. Here the sample spans 90,000 to 100,000 clones, almost 90% being singletons. The sample in question was peripheral blood, obtained 28 days after the second AZD1222 dose. Receptors were obtained from an adult who received the AZD1222 COVID-19 vaccine. The conserved cysteine and the conserved F or W are not part of the CDR3 here. Each record gives: clone size, CDR3 length, V gene, J gene, CDR3 protein. Clone size, where shown, is once, few, many, or a class for clones that have expanded.

size: -; length: 14; V: TRBV6-1; J: TRBJ1-1; CDR3: ASSEAVGRGNTEAF
size: -; length: 15; V: TRBV11-3; J: TRBJ2-3; CDR3: ASSLAGGPVVTDTQY
size: -; length: 15; V: TRBV5-4; J: TRBJ2-3; CDR3: ASSSGQAKGGADTQY
size: -; length: 15; V: TRBV5-5; J: TRBJ2-1; CDR3: ASSLAPSTSGRGEQF
size: -; length: 12; V: TRBV5-1; J: TRBJ1-1; CDR3: ASSWDQVNTEAF
size: -; length: 12; V: TRBV28; J: TRBJ2-3; CDR3: ASRWGRHTDTQY
size: -; length: 12; V: TRBV27; J: TRBJ1-1; CDR3: ASSLLGGSTEAF
size: once; length: 13; V: TRBV7-9; J: TRBJ2-7; CDR3: ASSLEAGFVSGQY
size: -; length: 13; V: TRBV11-1; J: TRBJ2-2; CDR3: ASSRSVRAAGELF
size: -; length: 13; V: TRBV2; J: TRBJ2-3; CDR3: ASSAFGTGGDTQY
size: -; length: 12; V: TRBV19; J: TRBJ2-4; CDR3: ASSPWDSQNIQY
size: -; length: 12; V: TRBV30; J: TRBJ1-1; CDR3: AWSYRQPNTEAF
size: once; length: 11; V: TRBV27; J: TRBJ2-1; CDR3: ASSLSSNGEQF
size: -; length: 14; V: TRBV27; J: TRBJ1-5; CDR3: ASSLSPAFSNQPQH
size: -; length: 16; V: TRBV3-1/TRBV3-2; J: TRBJ2-6; CDR3: ASSTRQMKLSGANVLT
size: -; length: 12; V: TRBV25-1; J: TRBJ1-1; CDR3: ASSEYGGVTEAF
size: -; length: 14; V: TRBV28; J: TRBJ1-3; CDR3: ASSFQKGGTGNTIY
size: -; length: 14; V: TRBV3-1/TRBV3-2; J: TRBJ2-1; CDR3: ASSQMGGIPSNEQF
size: -; length: 14; V: TRBV5-5; J: TRBJ2-2; CDR3: ASSLAGTVRTGELF
size: -; length: 11; V: TRBV5-6; J: TRBJ1-6; CDR3: ASSLEANSPLH
size: -; length: 12; V: TRBV6-8; J: TRBJ1-5; CDR3: ASTSDRVSQPQH
size: -; length: 14; V: TRBV15; J: TRBJ2-1; CDR3: ATSSLGASGHNEQF
size: -; length: 11; V: TRBV10-3; J: TRBJ2-2; CDR3: AISRLESGELF
size: -; length: 12; V: TRBV3-1/TRBV3-2; J: TRBJ1-1; CDR3: ASTQNHGNTEAF
size: -; length: 13; V: TRBV7-9; J: TRBJ1-6; CDR3: ASSLNGLTGSPLH
size: -; length: 12; V: TRBV13; J: TRBJ2-7; CDR3: ASSYTGGRYEQY
size: -; length: 13; V: TRBV6-1; J: TRBJ1-5; CDR3: ASSEMVSGNQPQH
size: once; length: 11; V: TRBV7-9; J: TRBJ1-5; CDR3: ASSLLVNQPQH
size: -; length: 12; V: TRBV5-8; J: TRBJ2-7; CDR3: ASSFYGITYEQY
size: -; length: 12; V: TRBV5-1; J: TRBJ2-1; CDR3: ASSPFRSGNEQF
size: -; length: 13; V: TRBV19; J: TRBJ1-1; CDR3: ASSKNRVSNTEAF
size: -; length: 13; V: TRBV18; J: TRBJ2-7; CDR3: ASSPSVGIGYEQY
size: -; length: 13; V: TRBV19; J: TRBJ1-2; CDR3: ASSLRATPSYGYT
size: -; length: 10; V: TRBV27; J: TRBJ1-2; CDR3: ASRTGGNGYT
size: -; length: 13; V: TRBV5-1; J: TRBJ2-2; CDR3: ASNLGAMNTGELF
size: -; length: 11; V: TRBV28; J: TRBJ1-2; CDR3: ASLTGAIYGYT
size: -; length: 11; V: TRBV3-1/TRBV3-2; J: TRBJ1-2; CDR3: ASSQVTGDGYT
size: -; length: 11; V: TRBV29-1; J: TRBJ1-4; CDR3: SGRLGGGEKLF
size: once; length: 11; V: TRBV2; J: TRBJ2-5; CDR3: ASSRDRDETQY
size: -; length: 11; V: TRBV7-9; J: TRBJ1-2; CDR3: ASSPGGVDGYT
size: -; length: 14; V: TRBV5-6; J: TRBJ2-3; CDR3: ASSPDLGARTDTQY
size: once; length: 11; V: TRBV7-2; J: TRBJ1-1; CDR3: ASSLMDAGEAF
size: -; length: 12; V: TRBV9; J: TRBJ2-1; CDR3: ASSATSGYNEQF
size: -; length: 13; V: TRBV5-4; J: TRBJ2-5; CDR3: ASSSMTRSQETQY
size: -; length: 13; V: TRBV5-4; J: TRBJ2-1; CDR3: ASSFIGRRYNEQF
size: once; length: 13; V: TRBV28; J: TRBJ1-6; CDR3: ASSFGDNYNSPLH
size: -; length: 9; V: TRBV19; J: TRBJ1-1; CDR3: ASSRRQGTF
size: -; length: 13; V: TRBV5-1; J: TRBJ2-7; CDR3: ASSLSQGIDDEQY
size: -; length: 15; V: TRBV5-8; J: TRBJ2-3; CDR3: ASSRRGALSSTDTQY
size: -; length: 13; V: TRBV28; J: TRBJ1-3; CDR3: ASSGLVFSGNTIY